The rows below give T cell receptor beta chains drawn from one sample of a study of T cells in localized non-small cell lung cancer. Clones were read by immunoSEQ multiplex PCR, and TCRdb kept only the in-frame ones, dropping some. The table includes approximately 32,000 clones, roughly 87% detected once. The sample here was peripheral blood, taken before any cancer treatment. These TCRs come from a male donor at least 60 years old with stage III squamous cell lung carcinoma. CDR3s include the opening cysteine and the closing phenylalanine or tryptophan. A D gene is named only where the DNA matches it firmly. The size of a clone is reported for some rows only, either as once, few or many, or as a class for expanded clones.

D gene: .
V gene: TRBV28
CDR3 length: 15
clone size: .
J gene: TRBJ1-1
CDR3 protein: CASRGGGRGSAEAFF
CDR3 DNA: TGTGCCAGCAGGGGGGGAGGCCGCGGTTCTGCTGAAGCTTTCTTT

D gene: .
V gene: TRBV6-5
CDR3 length: 14
clone size: .
J gene: TRBJ1-4
CDR3 protein: CASSRTATNEKLFF
CDR3 DNA: TGTGCCAGCAGTCGGACAGCGACTAATGAAAAACTGTTTTTT

D gene: .
V gene: TRBV11-1
CDR3 length: 12
clone size: .
J gene: TRBJ2-7
CDR3 protein: CASRYDGYEQYF
CDR3 DNA: TGTGCCAGCAGATACGACGGTTACGAGCAGTACTTC

D gene: .
V gene: TRBV9
CDR3 length: 14
clone size: .
J gene: TRBJ2-3
CDR3 protein: CASSVVGGTDTQYF
CDR3 DNA: TGTGCCAGCAGCGTAGTGGGGGGCACAGATACGCAGTATTTT

D gene: .
V gene: TRBV10-2
CDR3 length: 14
clone size: .
J gene: TRBJ1-5
CDR3 protein: CASSERQENQPQHF
CDR3 DNA: TGCGCCAGCAGTGAGCGACAGGAGAATCAGCCCCAGCATTTT

D gene: .
V gene: TRBV7-6
CDR3 length: 17
clone size: .
J gene: TRBJ2-6
CDR3 protein: CASSLGGQASGANVLTF
CDR3 DNA: TGTGCCAGCAGCTTGGGAGGACAGGCCTCTGGGGCCAACGTCCTGACTTTC

D gene: .
V gene: TRBV7-2
CDR3 length: 16
clone size: .
J gene: TRBJ2-3
CDR3 protein: CASSLAGGLSTDTQYF
CDR3 DNA: TGTGCCAGCAGCTTAGCGGGGGGACTTAGCACAGATACGCAGTATTTT

D gene: .
V gene: TRBV7-7
CDR3 length: 16
clone size: .
J gene: TRBJ2-2
CDR3 protein: CASSPRGPLKTGELFF
CDR3 DNA: TGTGCCAGCAGCCCCCGGGGGCCCCTAAAGACCGGGGAGCTGTTTTTT

D gene: TRBD1
V gene: TRBV7-8
CDR3 length: 15
clone size: .
J gene: TRBJ2-5
CDR3 protein: CASSSRDRGQETQYF
CDR3 DNA: TGTGCCAGCAGCAGCCGGGACAGGGGGCAAGAGACCCAGTACTTC

D gene: TRBD2
V gene: TRBV28
CDR3 length: 16
clone size: .
J gene: TRBJ2-7
CDR3 protein: CASSHQTSGRSYEQYF
CDR3 DNA: TGTGCCAGCAGTCACCAGACTAGCGGGAGGTCATACGAGCAGTACTTC

D gene: .
V gene: TRBV5-1
CDR3 length: 14
clone size: once
J gene: TRBJ2-5
CDR3 protein: CASAGVGGQETQYF
CDR3 DNA: TGCGCCAGCGCCGGAGTTGGGGGCCAAGAGACCCAGTACTTC

D gene: TRBD1
V gene: TRBV6-5
CDR3 length: 14
clone size: .
J gene: TRBJ2-7
CDR3 protein: CASRSGQVTYEQYF
CDR3 DNA: TGTGCCAGCAGATCGGGACAGGTGACCTACGAGCAGTACTTC

D gene: TRBD1
V gene: TRBV11-2
CDR3 length: 13
clone size: once
J gene: TRBJ1-1
CDR3 protein: CASSSSVDRGAFF
CDR3 DNA: TGTGCCAGCAGCTCCTCTGTGGACAGGGGAGCTTTCTTT

D gene: .
V gene: TRBV19
CDR3 length: 17
clone size: once
J gene: TRBJ1-4
CDR3 protein: CASSIPTYRNRGEKLFF
CDR3 DNA: TGTGCCAGTAGTATTCCAACATACCGGAACCGAGGGGAAAAACTGTTTTTT

D gene: .
V gene: TRBV6-5
CDR3 length: 13
clone size: .
J gene: TRBJ1-2
CDR3 protein: CASSITANYGYTF
CDR3 DNA: TGTGCCAGCAGTATTACGGCTAACTATGGCTACACCTTC

D gene: .
V gene: TRBV29-1
CDR3 length: 12
clone size: .
J gene: TRBJ1-3
CDR3 protein: CSVVSQGNTIYF
CDR3 DNA: TGCAGCGTTGTATCGCAGGGAAACACCATATATTTT

D gene: TRBD1
V gene: TRBV6-5
CDR3 length: 14
clone size: .
J gene: TRBJ1-2
CDR3 protein: CASRAGTGTYGYTF
CDR3 DNA: TGTGCCAGCAGGGCCGGGACAGGGACCTATGGCTACACCTTC

D gene: .
V gene: TRBV6-1
CDR3 length: 14
clone size: .
J gene: TRBJ2-7
CDR3 protein: CASSRDWSSYEQYF
CDR3 DNA: TGTGCCAGCAGCCGGGACTGGAGCTCCTACGAGCAGTACTTC

D gene: .
V gene: TRBV4-1
CDR3 length: 14
clone size: .
J gene: TRBJ1-5
CDR3 protein: CASSQTGPNQPQHF
CDR3 DNA: TGCGCCAGCAGCCAGACAGGCCCCAATCAGCCCCAGCATTTT

D gene: TRBD1
V gene: TRBV6-5
CDR3 length: 12
clone size: once
J gene: TRBJ1-1
CDR3 protein: CASKQGLTEAFF
CDR3 DNA: TGTGCCAGCAAACAGGGGTTGACTGAAGCTTTCTTT

D gene: TRBD2
V gene: TRBV6-1
CDR3 length: 15
clone size: .
J gene: TRBJ2-7
CDR3 protein: CASSLLAGGPGEQYF
CDR3 DNA: TGTGCCAGCAGTTTATTAGCGGGGGGTCCTGGCGAGCAGTACTTC

D gene: TRBD1
V gene: TRBV11-2
CDR3 length: 14
clone size: .
J gene: TRBJ2-5
CDR3 protein: CASSPAGGAETQYF
CDR3 DNA: TGTGCCAGCAGCCCGGCAGGGGGCGCTGAGACCCAGTACTTC

D gene: .
V gene: TRBV9
CDR3 length: 17
clone size: .
J gene: TRBJ1-6
CDR3 protein: CASSVGGQNTNRTPLHF
CDR3 DNA: TGTGCCAGCAGCGTAGGGGGGCAGAATACTAATAGGACACCCCTCCACTTT

D gene: TRBD1
V gene: TRBV6-5
CDR3 length: 14
clone size: .
J gene: TRBJ2-1
CDR3 protein: CASRAGTEYNEQFF
CDR3 DNA: TGTGCCAGCAGGGCCGGGACAGAATACAATGAGCAGTTCTTC

D gene: .
V gene: TRBV6-1
CDR3 length: 14
clone size: .
J gene: TRBJ2-2
CDR3 protein: CASSGLPFTGELFF
CDR3 DNA: TGTGCCAGCAGTGGGCTACCCTTCACCGGGGAGCTGTTTTTT

D gene: TRBD1
V gene: TRBV30
CDR3 length: 12
clone size: .
J gene: TRBJ1-6
CDR3 protein: CAWRDSNSPLHF
CDR3 DNA: TGTGCCTGGCGGGACAGCAATTCACCCCTCCACTTT

D gene: TRBD2
V gene: TRBV28
CDR3 length: 15
clone size: .
J gene: TRBJ2-5
CDR3 protein: CASRTGTSGWETQYF
CDR3 DNA: TGTGCCAGCAGGACCGGGACTAGCGGTTGGGAGACCCAGTACTTC

D gene: TRBD1
V gene: TRBV6-1
CDR3 length: 13
clone size: .
J gene: TRBJ1-2
CDR3 protein: CASSEKGADGYTF
CDR3 DNA: TGTGCCAGCAGTGAAAAGGGGGCGGATGGCTACACCTTC

D gene: .
V gene: TRBV4-2
CDR3 length: 16
clone size: once
J gene: TRBJ2-3
CDR3 protein: CASSQGGGLATDTQYF
CDR3 DNA: TGTGCCAGCAGCCAAGGGGGTGGGCTAGCTACAGATACGCAGTATTTT

D gene: .
V gene: TRBV7-9
CDR3 length: 13
clone size: .
J gene: TRBJ2-1
CDR3 protein: CASSLGSYNEQFF
CDR3 DNA: TGTGCCAGCAGCTTAGGGTCCTACAATGAGCAGTTCTTC

D gene: .
V gene: TRBV5-1
CDR3 length: 16
clone size: .
J gene: TRBJ1-1
CDR3 protein: CASSLEGSFMNTEAFF
CDR3 DNA: TGCGCCAGCAGCTTGGAGGGCAGTTTTATGAACACTGAAGCTTTCTTT

D gene: .
V gene: TRBV7-2
CDR3 length: 15
clone size: .
J gene: TRBJ1-2
CDR3 protein: CASSMDTGSPGGYTF
CDR3 DNA: TGTGCCAGCAGCATGGATACAGGGTCACCGGGTGGCTACACCTTC

D gene: .
V gene: TRBV7-3
CDR3 length: 13
clone size: .
J gene: TRBJ2-7
CDR3 protein: CASSPRQGGEQYF
CDR3 DNA: TGTGCCAGCAGCCCCCGCCAGGGAGGAGAGCAGTACTTC

D gene: .
V gene: TRBV7-2
CDR3 length: 13
clone size: .
J gene: TRBJ1-5
CDR3 protein: CASSLIDNQPQHF
CDR3 DNA: TGTGCCAGCAGCTTAATTGATAATCAGCCCCAGCATTTT

D gene: .
V gene: TRBV7-6
CDR3 length: 15
clone size: .
J gene: TRBJ2-1
CDR3 protein: CASSEGEGSYNEQFF
CDR3 DNA: TGTGCCAGCAGTGAGGGAGAGGGATCCTACAATGAGCAGTTCTTC

D gene: .
V gene: TRBV6-1
CDR3 length: 13
clone size: once
J gene: TRBJ2-1
CDR3 protein: CASSEIVQGEQFF
CDR3 DNA: TGTGCCAGCAGTGAAATAGTACAGGGTGAGCAGTTCTTC

D gene: TRBD1
V gene: TRBV28
CDR3 length: 15
clone size: .
J gene: TRBJ2-5
CDR3 protein: CASSGTGTGQETQYF
CDR3 DNA: TGTGCCAGCAGTGGTACCGGGACAGGGCAAGAGACCCAGTACTTC

D gene: TRBD1
V gene: TRBV6-1
CDR3 length: 14
clone size: .
J gene: TRBJ1-1
CDR3 protein: CASSARDSNTEAFF
CDR3 DNA: TGTGCCAGCAGTGCCCGGGACAGCAACACTGAAGCTTTCTTT

D gene: .
V gene: TRBV18
CDR3 length: 16
clone size: medium-sized
J gene: TRBJ1-4
CDR3 protein: CASSPLPGTTNEKLFF
CDR3 DNA: TGTGCCAGCTCACCACTGCCTGGGACAACTAATGAAAAACTGTTTTTT

D gene: TRBD1
V gene: TRBV2
CDR3 length: 12
clone size: .
J gene: TRBJ2-1
CDR3 protein: CASSGQGAGQFF
CDR3 DNA: TGTGCCAGCAGTGGACAGGGGGCGGGGCAGTTCTTC

D gene: .
V gene: TRBV5-1
CDR3 length: 14
clone size: .
J gene: TRBJ2-7
CDR3 protein: CASSLEGSPYEQYF
CDR3 DNA: TGCGCCAGCAGCTTGGAAGGAAGCCCCTACGAGCAGTACTTC

D gene: TRBD2
V gene: TRBV30
CDR3 length: 14
clone size: .
J gene: TRBJ2-3
CDR3 protein: CAWSNSGRFGTQYF
CDR3 DNA: TGTGCCTGGAGTAATAGCGGGAGGTTCGGTACGCAGTATTTT

D gene: TRBD1
V gene: TRBV5-6
CDR3 length: 15
clone size: once
J gene: TRBJ1-6
CDR3 protein: CASSPRDRGNSPLHF
CDR3 DNA: TGTGCCAGCAGCCCCAGGGACAGGGGCAATTCACCCCTCCACTTT

D gene: .
V gene: TRBV4-1
CDR3 length: 14
clone size: once
J gene: TRBJ2-7
CDR3 protein: CASSHPGKTYEQYF
CDR3 DNA: TGCGCCAGCAGCCACCCGGGGAAAACCTACGAGCAGTACTTC